This entry lists 27 T cell receptor beta chains sequenced from one sample in a study of Tregs in tolerant kidney transplant recipients. Produced via immunoSEQ multiplex PCR; TCRdb's table is partial and in-frame only. The data hold roughly 64,000 clones, with 98% observed a single time. The sample was Tregs from blood, taken before the transplant. The receptor set was obtained from a human donor who received a combined kidney and bone marrow transplant.

The chain uses TRBV5-4 and TRBJ2-3; D is perhaps TRBD2 (5 bases). Germline V gene lookup returns CDR1 SGHNT and CDR2 YYREEE (reference sequence). Trimming removed 0 bases at V and 7 bases at J, with 18 bases between. The length of the CDR3 is 16 residues. CDR3 nucleotide sequence: TGTGCCAGCAGCTTGGGAGCTATCTCGGGATTGAATACGCAGTATTTT. It specifies CASSLGAISGLNTQYF. The entire variable domain, with the rest obtained from reference TRBV5-4 and TRBJ2-3, is as follows: ETGVTQSPTHLIKTRGQQVTLRCSSQSGHNTVSWYQQALGQGPQFIFQYYREEENGRGNFPPRFSGLQFPNYSSELNVNALELDDSALYLCASSLGAISGLNTQYFGPGTRLTVL.

As DNA, the CDR3 is TGTGCCATCAGTGTTGGTAGCGGGGGCACAGATACGCAGTATTTT. Protein sequence: CAISVGSGGTDTQYF. The rearrangement links TRBV10-3 to TRBJ2-3, with 8 bases aligning to TRBD2. The CDR3 sequence is 15 residues long. Trimming took 4 bases from V and 1 from J; bases not matched to a gene: 4. The germline gives CDR1 ENHRY, CDR2 SYGVKD.

The rearrangement links TRBV5-4 to TRBJ1-1; weak D call: TRBD1 (6 bases). This CDR3 contains 14 residues. CDR1 is SGHNT and CDR2 is YYREEE in the germline V gene (reference sequence). V lost 5 bases to trimming and J lost 1 base, with 12 bases between them. The CDR3 region is CASSSGQWNTEAFF. The CDR3 DNA reads TGTGCCAGCAGTTCCGGACAGTGGAACACTGAAGCTTTCTTT.

The rearrangement links TRBV7-2 to TRBJ2-1, with 11 bases fitting TRBD2. Germline CDR1 reads SGHTA; CDR2 reads FQGNSA. V lost 0 bases and J lost 5; bases outside the gene matches: 6. This CDR3 region has 17 residues. The CDR3 protein is CASSLASSGGSHNEQFF. In DNA, the CDR3 is TGTGCCAGCAGCTTAGCGTCTAGCGGGGGGTCCCACAATGAGCAGTTCTTC. The entire variable domain, with the rest obtained from reference TRBV7-2 and TRBJ2-1, is as follows: GAGVSQSPSNKVTEKGKDVELRCDPISGHTALYWYRQSLGQGLEFLIYFQGNSAPDKSGLPSDRFSAERTGGSVSTLTIQRTQQEDSAVYLCASSLASSGGSHNEQFFGPGTRLTVL.

The rearrangement links TRBV9 to TRBJ2-3; D gene unclear. V lost 0 bases to trimming and J lost 2 bases, with 7 bases between them. Looked up from germline, CDR1 is SGDLS and CDR2 is YYNGEE. The CDR3 extends over 14 amino acids. The CDR3 region is CASSVGRITDTQYF. As DNA, the CDR3 is TGTGCCAGCAGCGTAGGCAGGATCACAGATACGCAGTATTTT.

The chain carries TRBV18 and TRBJ1-2; D perhaps matches TRBD1 (6 bases). Germline V gene data show CDR1 as KGHSH and CDR2 as LQKENI. The V end lost 3 bases, the J end lost 6 bases, and 17 bases lay between the germline ends. The CDR3 has 15 amino acids. CDR3 loop: CASSPSLTGHNGYTF. CDR3 nucleotides: TGTGCCAGCTCACCCTCCCTGACAGGTCACAATGGCTACACCTTC. Variable domain in full (rest from reference TRBV18 and TRBJ1-2): NAGVMQNPRHLVRRRGQEARLRCSPMKGHSHVYWYRQLPEEGLKFMVYLQKENIIDESGMPKERFSAEFPKEGPSILRIQQVVRGDSAAYFCASSPSLTGHNGYTFGSGTRLTVV.

V and J are TRBV10-3 and TRBJ2-5; the D gene is possibly TRBD2 (5 bases). The germline V and J ends were trimmed by 1 base and 6 bases, with 12 bases remaining between them. The CDR3 extends over 14 amino acids. Per germline, CDR1 ENHRY and CDR2 SYGVKD. CDR3 nucleotide sequence: TGTGCCATCAGTGAGTTGCCTGGACTTAAGACCCAGTACTTC. It translates to CAISELPGLKTQYF.

The chain combines TRBV6-6 with TRBJ2-5; D unclear. Trimming cost V 5 bases and J 5 bases, with 18 bases left between them. CDR1 MNHNY and CDR2 SVGAGI come from the germline V gene (reference sequence). The CDR3 contains 15 residues. For the CDR3, the DNA is TGTGCCAGCAGTCTTGGGCGAACAGCACGGGAGACCCAGTACTTC. This translates into CASSLGRTARETQYF.

The rearrangement uses TRBV11-2 and TRBJ2-3; D uncertain. The V end lost 0 bases, the J end lost 4 bases, and 8 bases lay between the germline ends. The V gene's germline CDR1 is SGHAT and CDR2 FQNNGV. The CDR3 runs to 14 residues. The CDR3 here is CASSLDLLADTQYF. The CDR3 coding sequence is TGTGCCAGCAGCTTAGATCTCCTTGCAGATACGCAGTATTTT.

This chain connects TRBV18 to TRBJ1-6; TRBD1 agrees at 9 bases. From germline, CDR1 is KGHSH and CDR2 LQKENI. V trimming: 3 bases; J trimming: 4 bases; junction bases outside the gene matches: 1. The CDR3 extends over 15 amino acids. Here the CDR3 reads CASSPGTGYNSPLHF. CDR3 DNA sequence: TGTGCCAGCTCACCCGGGACAGGGTATAATTCACCCCTCCACTTT. Based on the CDR3 plus reference TRBV18 and TRBJ1-6, the full variable domain is NAGVMQNPRHLVRRRGQEARLRCSPMKGHSHVYWYRQLPEEGLKFMVYLQKENIIDESGMPKERFSAEFPKEGPSILRIQQVVRGDSAAYFCASSPGTGYNSPLHFGNGTRLTVT.

The chain combines TRBV9 with TRBJ2-1, with 11 bases identical to TRBD2. The germline gives CDR1 SGDLS, CDR2 YYNGEE. The CDR3 has 19 amino acids. V was pared by 2 bases and J by 0 bases, with 10 bases of the junction left unmatched. The CDR3 DNA sequence: TGTGCCAGCAGCGTCCGACTAGCGGGAACGTCCAGCTCCTACAATGAGCAGTTCTTC. Its translation: CASSVRLAGTSSSYNEQFF.

V usage is TRBV5-1 and J usage is TRBJ2-1, with D maybe TRBD2 (6 bases). From germline, CDR1 is SGHRS and CDR2 YFSETQ. The germline V and J ends were trimmed by 6 bases and 5 bases, with 18 bases remaining between them. The CDR3 has 15 residues. The CDR3 coding sequence is TGCGCCAGCAACCCCAGTAGCGGTGGAAACAATGAGCAGTTCTTC. Residues: CASNPSSGGNNEQFF.

V usage is TRBV7-9 and J usage is TRBJ2-3; D is possibly TRBD2 (6 bases). CDR1 is SEHNR, CDR2 FQNEAQ, per germline (reference sequence). This CDR3 comprises 16 residues. Trimming stripped 5 bases from V and 5 bases from J, with 20 bases between. The CDR3: CASSPPGVRDLDTQYF. The CDR3 coding sequence is TGTGCCAGCAGCCCCCCGGGGGTGCGGGACTTAGATACGCAGTATTTT.

The chain uses TRBV20-1 and TRBJ2-3; no firm D call. The CDR3 is 11 residues long. Trimming left V 5 bases short and J 0 bases short, with 3 bases between. Per the germline V gene, CDR1 is DFQATT and CDR2 is SNEGSKA (reference sequence). The CDR3 nucleotides read TGCAGTGCTCAGAGCACAGATACGCAGTATTTT. Amino acids: CSAQSTDTQYF.

The chain joins TRBV5-1 to TRBJ1-1; TRBD1 might be the D (5 bases). This CDR3 has 15 residues. CDR1 and CDR2 from the germline V gene are SGHRS and YFSETQ. The V end lost 0 bases, the J end lost 4 bases, and 13 bases lay between the germline ends. The CDR3 reads CASSLVAGRPTEAFF. The CDR3 coding sequence is TGCGCCAGCAGCTTGGTGGCAGGGCGGCCCACTGAAGCTTTCTTT.

A word on this clone: The sample holds other DNA sequences that translate to the same CDR3. V gene TRBV7-2 combines with J gene TRBJ2-7, with 7 bases that match TRBD1. Looked up from germline, CDR1 is SGHTA and CDR2 is FQGNSA. This CDR3 region has 12 residues. Unmatched junction bases numbered 1, after V lost 5 bases and J lost 3 bases. The CDR3 spells CASSPGGYEQYF. CDR3 DNA sequence: TGTGCCAGCAGCCCAGGGGGCTACGAGCAGTACTTC.

This clone was seen a single time. The J gene is TRBJ2-7, the V gene TRBV30, with TRBD1 matching over 7 bases. The CDR3 is 12 residues long. The ends lost 5 bases at V and 6 bases at J; junction bases unmatched: 7. Germline V gene sequence: CDR1 GTSNPN, CDR2 SVGIG (reference sequence). Here the CDR3 DNA reads TGTGCCTGGGACAGGGCAGGCCGCGAGCAGTACTTC. It is translated as CAWDRAGREQYF. Variable domain in full (rest from reference TRBV30 and TRBJ2-7): SQTIHQWPATLVQPVGSPLSLECTVEGTSNPNLYWYRQAAGRGLQLLFYSVGIGQISSEVPQNLSASRPQDRQFILSSKKLLLSDSGFYLCAWDRAGREQYFGPGTRLTVT.

The rearrangement joins TRBV10-3 to TRBJ1-4; D gene uncertain. CDR3 length: 14 residues. Trimming took 10 bases from V and 4 from J, leaving 16 bases between them. Germline-derived CDR1 and CDR2 are ENHRY and SYGVKD. CDR3 coding DNA: TGTGCCACCAGGCAGCCAGGCAATAATGAAAAACTGTTTTTT. Protein: CATRQPGNNEKLFF.

V is TRBV4-3 and J is TRBJ2-3, with TRBD2 identical over 7 bases. Germline values: CDR1 LGHNA, CDR2 YSLEER. CDR3 length: 18 residues. The J segment lost 0 bases and the V segment lost 2 bases, leaving 11 bases of the junction unmatched. The CDR3 DNA sequence: TGCGCCAGCAGCCAAAGGCCCAGGGCTAGCGGTAGCACAGATACGCAGTATTTT. It encodes CASSQRPRASGSTDTQYF.

The chain carries TRBV18 and TRBJ2-1; D is ambiguous. Trimming shortened V by 2 bases and J by 0 bases, and 8 bases separated the two germline ends. There are 15 residues in the CDR3. Per the germline V gene, CDR1 is KGHSH and CDR2 is LQKENI. CDR3: CASSPYTSSYNEQFF. The CDR3 DNA reads TGTGCCAGCTCACCATATACAAGCTCCTACAATGAGCAGTTCTTC. The whole variable domain, filled in from reference TRBV18 and TRBJ2-1, reads NAGVMQNPRHLVRRRGQEARLRCSPMKGHSHVYWYRQLPEEGLKFMVYLQKENIIDESGMPKERFSAEFPKEGPSILRIQQVVRGDSAAYFCASSPYTSSYNEQFFGPGTRLTVL.

J is TRBJ1-4 and V is TRBV7-9, with TRBD1 matching 7 bases. Germline V gives CDR1 SEHNR, CDR2 FQNEAQ (reference sequence). This CDR3 spans 15 amino acids. The V gene end was trimmed by 6 bases and the J gene end by 0 bases; junction bases not matched to a gene: 4. This CDR3 reads CASRRTGATNEKLFF. The CDR3, as DNA: TGTGCCAGCAGAAGAACAGGGGCAACTAATGAAAAACTGTTTTTT.

The chain employs TRBV2 and TRBJ1-2, with a weak D call TRBD1 (5 bases). V was pared by 3 bases and J by 4 bases, with 9 bases between. The CDR3 runs 13 residues. The V gene's germline CDR1 is SNHLY and CDR2 FYNNEI. The CDR3 loop reads CASSEAGVYGYTF. The DNA of the CDR3 is TGTGCCAGCAGTGAGGCGGGGGTCTATGGCTACACCTTC.

The chain employs TRBV7-2 and TRBJ2-7; 7 bases fit TRBD1. Germline trimming cut 5 bases from V and 0 bases from J; bases unmatched to any gene: 4. CDR1 is SGHTA, CDR2 FQGNSA, per germline. This CDR3 spans 14 amino acids. As DNA, the CDR3 is TGTGCCAGCAGCCGGGACAGAAACTCCTACGAGCAGTACTTC. Encoded protein: CASSRDRNSYEQYF.

The chain is built from TRBV15 and TRBJ2-5; the match to TRBD1 covers 12 bases. The J segment lost 4 bases and the V segment lost 1 base, leaving 10 bases of the junction unmatched. The CDR3 length is 18 residues. Germline V gene lookup returns CDR1 LNHNV and CDR2 YYDKDF (reference sequence). The CDR3 sequence: CATSRARLWGQGAETQYF. CDR3 sequence (DNA): TGTGCCACCAGCAGAGCCAGGCTTTGGGGACAGGGGGCAGAGACCCAGTACTTC. The full variable domain, completed using reference TRBV15 and TRBJ2-5, is DAMVIQNPRYQVTQFGKPVTLSCSQTLNHNVMYWYQQKSSQAPKLLFHYYDKDFNNEADTPDNFQSRRPNTSFCFLDIRSPGLGDTAMYLCATSRARLWGQGAETQYFGPGTRLLVL.

This clone appeared once. The chain is built from TRBV5-1 and TRBJ2-1; 10 bases align to TRBD2. CDR3 length: 15 amino acids. The V gene end was trimmed by 2 bases and the J gene end by 4 bases; junction bases not matched to a gene: 3. The germline CDR1 and CDR2 sequences are SGHRS and YFSETQ. In DNA, the CDR3 is TGCGCCAGCAGCTTACTAGCGGGACTATACAATGAGCAGTTCTTC. Translation gives CASSLLAGLYNEQFF.

V usage is TRBV6-6 and J usage is TRBJ2-7, with a possible D match to TRBD2 (6 bases). With 3 bases removed from V and 6 bases from J, the gap between germline ends came to 9 bases. CDR1 MNHNY and CDR2 SVGAGI come from the germline V gene (reference sequence). CDR3 size: 12 residues. The CDR3 loop reads CASSYWGVEQYF. The CDR3 DNA reads TGTGCCAGCAGTTATTGGGGGGTCGAGCAGTACTTC.

CDR3 in DNA: TGTGCTATGTTATCTGGCTACACCTTC. Encoded protein: CAMLSGYTF. The chain couples TRBV12-5 to TRBJ1-2; D unclear. Germline V CDR1 and CDR2: LGHNT, FRNRAP. V was clipped by 10 bases and J by 7 bases, with 7 bases between them. The CDR3 is 9 amino acids. Complete variable domain (other parts from reference TRBV12-5 and TRBJ1-2): DARVTQTPRHKVTEMGQEVTMRCQPILGHNTVFWYRQTMMQGLELLAYFRNRAPLDDSGMPKDRFSAEMPDATLATLKIQPSEPRDSAVYFCAMLSGYTFGSGTRLTVV.